These 4 T cell receptor beta chains were sequenced from one sample in a study of blood T cell repertoires in COVID-19. Repertoires were generated with immunoSEQ multiplex PCR, while TCRdb's copy carries only in-frame clones and drops some. The profile shows about 200,000 clones, about 88% of them singletons. The sequencing input was peripheral blood. The origin of the receptors is an elderly woman with acute or convalescent COVID-19.

The chain recombines TRBV6-2 or TRBV6-3 with TRBJ2-7, with a tentative D call TRBD1 (5 bases). The V end lost 5 bases, the J end lost 3 bases, and 8 bases lay between the germline ends. The germline CDR1 and CDR2 sequences are MNHEY and SVGEGT. The CDR3 runs to 12 residues. The CDR3 DNA is TGTGCCAGCAGTACTACAGGCTACGAGCAGTACTTC. It codes for CASSTTGYEQYF.

This clone appeared once. The chain is built from TRBV11-3 and TRBJ2-1; 7 bases align to TRBD1. This CDR3 region has 13 residues. Germline CDR1 and CDR2: SGHNT and YENEEA. V lost 0 bases, J lost 7 bases, and 0 bases stayed unmatched. CDR3 region: CASSLDRGNEQFF. CDR3 DNA sequence: TGTGCCAGCAGCTTAGACAGGGGGAATGAGCAGTTCTTC. Looking up the rest from reference TRBV11-3 and TRBJ2-1 gives the full variable domain: EAGVVQSPRYKIIEKKQPVAFWCNPISGHNTLYWYLQNLGQGPELLIRYENEEAVDDSQLPKDRFSAERLKGVDSTLKIQPAELGDSAVYLCASSLDRGNEQFFGPGTRLTVL.

The V and J genes are TRBV19 and TRBJ1-6; a weak D match, TRBD1 (5 bases). V lost 3 bases and J 4 bases, leaving 16 bases between the germline ends. Germline CDR1 reads LNHDA; CDR2 reads SQIVND (reference sequence). The CDR3 covers 17 residues. Written as DNA, the CDR3 is TGTGCCAGTAGTATCCGGTCTGGGGGGGGATATAATTCACCCCTCCACTTT. It translates to CASSIRSGGGYNSPLHF.

The rearrangement uses TRBV19 and TRBJ1-1, with D tentatively TRBD1 (6 bases). This CDR3 spans 14 amino acids. Trimming shortened V by 6 bases and J by 4 bases, and 15 bases separated the two germline ends. CDR1 is LNHDA, CDR2 SQIVND, per germline (reference sequence). DNA of the CDR3: TGTGCCAGTAGGTGGGTGGCAGGGGCCACTGAAGCTTTCTTT. This encodes CASRWVAGATEAFF.